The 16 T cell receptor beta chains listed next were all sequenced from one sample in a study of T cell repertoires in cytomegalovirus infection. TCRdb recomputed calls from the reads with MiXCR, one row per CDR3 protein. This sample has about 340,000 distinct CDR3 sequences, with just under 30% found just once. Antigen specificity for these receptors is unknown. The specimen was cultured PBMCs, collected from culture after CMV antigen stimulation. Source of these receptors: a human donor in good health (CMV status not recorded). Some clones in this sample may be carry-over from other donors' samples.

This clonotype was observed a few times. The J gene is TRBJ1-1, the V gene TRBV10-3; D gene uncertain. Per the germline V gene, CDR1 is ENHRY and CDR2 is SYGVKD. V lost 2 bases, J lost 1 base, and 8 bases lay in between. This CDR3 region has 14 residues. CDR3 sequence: CAISEMDWNTEAFF. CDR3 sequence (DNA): TGTGCCATCAGTGAGATGGACTGGAACACTGAAGCTTTCTTT.

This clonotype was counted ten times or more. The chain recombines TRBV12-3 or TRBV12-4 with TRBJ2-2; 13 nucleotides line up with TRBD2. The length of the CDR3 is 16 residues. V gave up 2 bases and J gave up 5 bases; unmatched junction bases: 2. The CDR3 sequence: CASSLRLAGGTGELFF. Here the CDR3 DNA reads TGTGCCAGCAGTTTAAGACTAGCGGGAGGTACCGGGGAGCTGTTTTTT.

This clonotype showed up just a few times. The CDR3 DNA follows: TGTGCTAGTGGTTTGTGGGACAGGGGGCGGTCGAACACTGAAGCTTTCTTT. As protein: CASGLWDRGRSNTEAFF. The genes are TRBV12-5 and TRBJ1-1, with 12 nucleotides matching TRBD1. Germline values: CDR1 LGHNT, CDR2 FRNRAP. The CDR3 runs to 17 residues. Trimming cost V 2 bases and J 1 base; bases outside gene matches: 5.

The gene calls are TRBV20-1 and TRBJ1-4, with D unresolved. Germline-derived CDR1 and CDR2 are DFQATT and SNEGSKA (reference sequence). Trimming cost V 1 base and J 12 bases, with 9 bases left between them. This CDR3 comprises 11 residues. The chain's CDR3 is CSARGPLELFF. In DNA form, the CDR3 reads TGCAGTGCTAGAGGGCCGTTGGAACTGTTTTTT.

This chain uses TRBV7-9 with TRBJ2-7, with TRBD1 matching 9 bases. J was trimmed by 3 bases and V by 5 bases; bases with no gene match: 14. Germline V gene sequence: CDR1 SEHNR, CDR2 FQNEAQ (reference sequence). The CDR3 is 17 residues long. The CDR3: CASSPPWGTGFSYEQYF. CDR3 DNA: TGTGCCAGCAGCCCCCCTTGGGGGACAGGGTTTAGCTACGAGCAGTACTTC.

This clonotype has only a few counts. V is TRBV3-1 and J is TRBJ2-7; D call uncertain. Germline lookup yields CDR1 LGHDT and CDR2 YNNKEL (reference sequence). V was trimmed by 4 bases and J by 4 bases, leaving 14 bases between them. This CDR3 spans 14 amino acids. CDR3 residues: CASSRTRAWYEQYF. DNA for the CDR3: TGTGCCAGCAGCCGAACCCGGGCCTGGTACGAGCAGTACTTC.

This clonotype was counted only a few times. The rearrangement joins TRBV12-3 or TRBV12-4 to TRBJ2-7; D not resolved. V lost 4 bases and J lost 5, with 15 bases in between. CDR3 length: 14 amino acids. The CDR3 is CASSYLVAVDEQYF. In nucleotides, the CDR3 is TGTGCCAGCAGTTACCTAGTCGCTGTGGACGAGCAGTACTTC.

CDR3 in amino acids: CASSTQDRDSEQYF. The CDR3 nucleotides are TGTGCCAGCAGCACGCAGGACAGGGACTCCGAGCAGTACTTC. The V and J genes are TRBV13 and TRBJ2-7, with TRBD1 matching over 8 bases. CDR3 length: 14 amino acids. Germline loops: CDR1 PRHDT, CDR2 FYEKMQ (reference sequence). The V gene end was trimmed by 5 bases and the J gene end by 6 bases; junction bases not matched to a gene: 9.

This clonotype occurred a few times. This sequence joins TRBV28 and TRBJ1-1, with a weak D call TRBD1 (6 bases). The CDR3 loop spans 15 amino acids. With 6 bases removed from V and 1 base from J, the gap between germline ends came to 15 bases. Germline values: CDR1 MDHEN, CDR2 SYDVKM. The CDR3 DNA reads TGTGCCAGCAGGACCTTACCGGACAGGAACACTGAAGCTTTCTTT. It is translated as CASRTLPDRNTEAFF.

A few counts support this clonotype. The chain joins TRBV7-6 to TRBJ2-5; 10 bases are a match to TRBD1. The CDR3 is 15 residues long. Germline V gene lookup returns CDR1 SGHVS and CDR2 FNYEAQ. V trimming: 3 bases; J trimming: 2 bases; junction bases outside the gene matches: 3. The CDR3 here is CASSLGQGTQETQYF. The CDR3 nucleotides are TGTGCCAGCAGCTTGGGACAGGGGACTCAAGAGACCCAGTACTTC.

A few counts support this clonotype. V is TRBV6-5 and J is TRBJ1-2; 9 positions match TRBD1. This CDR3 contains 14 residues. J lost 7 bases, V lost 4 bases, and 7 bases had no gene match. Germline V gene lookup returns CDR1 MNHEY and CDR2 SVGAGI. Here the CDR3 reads CASSFDGQGTGYTF. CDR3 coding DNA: TGTGCCAGCAGTTTCGATGGACAGGGGACTGGCTACACCTTC.

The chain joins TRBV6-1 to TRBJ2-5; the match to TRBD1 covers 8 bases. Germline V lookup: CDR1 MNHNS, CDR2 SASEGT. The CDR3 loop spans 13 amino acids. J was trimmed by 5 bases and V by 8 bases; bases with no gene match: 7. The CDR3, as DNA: TGTGCCAGCTGTAGGACAGGGTTGGAGACCCAGTACTTC. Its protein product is CASCRTGLETQYF.

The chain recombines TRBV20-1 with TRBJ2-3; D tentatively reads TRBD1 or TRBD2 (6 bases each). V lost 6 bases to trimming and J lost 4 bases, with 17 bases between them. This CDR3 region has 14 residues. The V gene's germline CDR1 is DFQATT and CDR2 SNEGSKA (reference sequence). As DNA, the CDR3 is TGCAGTGCCCAGTGGGGGGCCGACTCAGATACGCAGTATTTT. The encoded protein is CSAQWGADSDTQYF.

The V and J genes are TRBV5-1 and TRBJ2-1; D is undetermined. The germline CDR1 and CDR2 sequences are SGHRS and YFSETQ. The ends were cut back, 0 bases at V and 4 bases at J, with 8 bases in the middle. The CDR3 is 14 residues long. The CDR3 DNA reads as TGCGCCAGCAGCTTGGAGGACCAATACAATGAGCAGTTCTTC. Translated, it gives CASSLEDQYNEQFF.

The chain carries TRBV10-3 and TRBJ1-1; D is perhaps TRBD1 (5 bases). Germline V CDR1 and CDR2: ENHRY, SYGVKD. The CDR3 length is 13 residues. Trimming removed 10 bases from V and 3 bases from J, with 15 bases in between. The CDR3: CATVQVRDTEAFF. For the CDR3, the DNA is TGTGCCACCGTACAGGTTCGGGACACTGAAGCTTTCTTT.

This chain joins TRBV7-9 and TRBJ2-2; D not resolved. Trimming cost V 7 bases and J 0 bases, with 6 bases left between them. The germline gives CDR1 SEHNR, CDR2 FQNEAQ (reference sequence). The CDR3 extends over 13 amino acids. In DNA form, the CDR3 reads TGTGCCAGCACAGTCGCGAACACCGGGGAGCTGTTTTTT. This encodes CASTVANTGELFF.